This entry lists 10 T cell receptor beta chains sequenced from one sample in a study of cytomegalovirus exposure and HLA in healthy donors. It was with 60 Vbeta and 13 Jbeta primers that the PCR ran. TCRdb keeps only in-frame clones here, not all; method: immunoSEQ multiplex PCR. The sample has 110,000 to 150,000 clones, 80% to 90% seen once. Sample: PBMCs. The receptor source for this set is a woman aged 40 to 49 in good health and CMV-seropositive.

The chain is built from TRBV19 and TRBJ1-2; no firm D call. V was cut by 3 bases and J by 6 bases, with 8 bases left in between. CDR1 is LNHDA and CDR2 is SQIVND in the germline V gene (reference sequence). The CDR3 spans 12 residues. DNA of the CDR3: TGTGCCAGTAGTATCGGTTTAAATGGCTACACCTTC. Translation: CASSIGLNGYTF. Full variable domain (outside the CDR3, taken from reference TRBV19 and TRBJ1-2): DGGITQSPKYLFRKEGQNVTLSCEQNLNHDAMYWYRQDPGQGLRLIYYSQIVNDFQKGDIAEGYSVSREKKESFPLTVTSAQKNPTAFYLCASSIGLNGYTFGSGTRLTVV.

Details on this clone: Compared with germline, one end of the junction differs, possibly owing to a read error. CDR3 residues: CASSYGFSETQYF. The CDR3 DNA sequence: TGCGCCAGCAGTTACGGGTTTAGCGAGACCCAGTACTTC. The chain combines TRBV6-5 with TRBJ2-5; no clear D. The germline V gene has CDR1 MNHEY and CDR2 SVGAGI. The CDR3 is 13 residues long.

V is TRBV7-9 and J is TRBJ2-2, with 8 bases aligning to TRBD1. The CDR3 covers 15 residues. After removal of 5 bases from V and 0 bases from J, the junction contained 2 bases not matched to a gene. The germline V gene has CDR1 SEHNR and CDR2 FQNEAQ (reference sequence). The DNA for the CDR3 is TGTGCCAGCAGCACGGACAGGGCGAACACCGGGGAGCTGTTTTTT. This codes for CASSTDRANTGELFF.

This chain links TRBV5-4 with TRBJ1-1; a possible D gene is TRBD1 (5 bases). CDR3 length equals 14 residues. CDR1 is SGHNT and CDR2 is YYREEE in the germline V gene (reference sequence). Trimming shortened V by 4 bases and J by 0 bases, and 10 bases separated the two germline ends. The CDR3 DNA is TGTGCCAGCAGCCCGCGGGGGATGAACACTGAAGCTTTCTTT. It codes for CASSPRGMNTEAFF.

This clone showed up just once. V usage is TRBV18 and J usage is TRBJ2-2, with D uncertain. The CDR3 consists of 12 residues. CDR1 KGHSH and CDR2 LQKENI come from the germline V gene. V was trimmed by 6 bases and J by 6 bases, leaving 8 bases between them. CDR3 sequence (DNA): TGTGCCAGCTCCCCCGCGGCCGGGGAGCTGTTTTTT. This gives the protein CASSPAAGELFF.

V gene TRBV28 combines with J gene TRBJ1-1, with 7 positions matching TRBD1. The length of the CDR3 is 16 residues. J gave up 1 base and V 1 base, and 6 bases lay outside the gene matches. Germline CDR1 MDHEN, CDR2 SYDVKM. The CDR3 coding sequence is TGTGCCAGCAGTTTATTAGGGGGCGCGGGGAACACTGAAGCTTTCTTT. This sequence encodes CASSLLGGAGNTEAFF.

The V gene is TRBV7-2, the J gene TRBJ2-3; D ambiguous. CDR3 length: 16 residues. V lost 1 base to trimming and J lost 0 bases, with 11 bases between them. Germline CDR1 is SGHTA and CDR2 is FQGNSA. For the CDR3, the DNA is TGTGCCAGCAGCTTAGTTGGTAGAGGCAGCACAGATACGCAGTATTTT. Protein product: CASSLVGRGSTDTQYF.

The chain has TRBV7-9 and TRBJ1-1; TRBD1 is a possible D gene (6 bases). In germline, CDR1 is SEHNR, CDR2 FQNEAQ (reference sequence). The CDR3 contains 14 residues. V lost 0 bases and J 4 bases, leaving 9 bases between the germline ends. The CDR3 spells CASSLAGGGTEAFF. CDR3 in DNA: TGTGCCAGCAGCTTAGCGGGAGGGGGCACTGAAGCTTTCTTT.

The sample holds a few counts of this clone. The junction and the germline gene differ at one end; a read error may be behind it. The gene calls are TRBV7-9 and TRBJ2-1; TRBD2 is a possible D gene (5 bases). The V gene's germline CDR1 is SEHNR and CDR2 FQNEAQ (reference sequence). This CDR3 comprises 10 residues. The CDR3 DNA is TGTTCCAGCGGCAGTCCCCAGGAGTTCTTC. It specifies CSSGSPQEFF.

The genes are TRBV5-4 and TRBJ2-5; possible D gene TRBD2, 5 bases. The CDR3 contains 15 residues. Germline V gene data show CDR1 as SGHNT and CDR2 as YYREEE (reference sequence). The ends were cut back, 0 bases at V and 5 bases at J, with 14 bases in the middle. DNA of the CDR3: TGTGCCAGCAGCTTGGCTTCGGGCTCGGGGGAGACCCAGTACTTC. It codes for CASSLASGSGETQYF.